A single sample gave rise to the 30 T cell receptor beta chains below, sequenced in a study of CD8 T cells in ankylosing spondylitis. General study findings and limits: Blood of patients with ankylosing spondylitis appeared to be characterized by a TCR beta motif of eight or nine highly homologous variants.

These receptors are not linked to any known antigen. TCRdb recomputed calls from the 5' RACE reads with MiXCR, one row per CDR3 protein. The table shows approximately 520,000 distinct CDR3 sequences, with 5.3% occurring only once. The sample consisted of blood, either unsorted or a sorted T cell fraction (not recorded which). Source of these receptors: a male donor with ankylosing spondylitis.

The sample holds many counts of this clonotype. CDR3 protein: CASRSWQGGSYEQYF. The CDR3 bases are TGTGCCAGCAGGTCGTGGCAGGGGGGTTCCTACGAGCAGTACTTC. The chain links TRBV7-9 to TRBJ2-7; D may be TRBD1 (7 bases). CDR1 is SEHNR, CDR2 FQNEAQ, per germline (reference sequence). CDR3 size: 15 residues. The V gene lost 6 bases and the J gene lost 1 base, with 16 bases spanning the gap.

This clonotype was recorded at least ten times. J is TRBJ2-7 and V is TRBV20-1, with TRBD2 matching over 9 bases. V shed 2 bases, J shed 2 bases, and the junction held 1 base outside the gene matches. The CDR3 consists of 13 residues. Per germline, CDR1 DFQATT and CDR2 SNEGSKA (reference sequence). This CDR3 reads CSARLAGTYEQYF. The CDR3 nucleotides read TGCAGTGCTAGACTAGCGGGAACCTACGAGCAGTACTTC.

This clonotype was detected ten times or more. This CDR3 reads CASSRTGAFYEQYF. DNA for the CDR3: TGTGCCAGCAGCCGGACAGGGGCCTTCTACGAGCAGTACTTC. V usage is TRBV12-3 or TRBV12-4 and J usage is TRBJ2-7; 9 bases are a match to TRBD1. V was pared by 6 bases and J by 3 bases, with 6 bases of the junction left unmatched. The CDR3 is 14 residues long.

This clonotype was detected ten times or more. The chain employs TRBV5-1 and TRBJ2-3; the D call may be TRBD1 or TRBD2 (5 bases each). V lost 4 bases, J lost 3 bases, and 15 bases lay in between. Germline CDR1 SGHRS, CDR2 YFSETQ. The CDR3 length is 15 residues. The CDR3, as DNA: TGCGCCAGCAGCGGGCTGGGGGTTGGGACAGATACGCAGTATTTT. It specifies CASSGLGVGTDTQYF.

This clonotype was counted at least ten times. V usage is TRBV18 and J usage is TRBJ1-1; no reliable D call. Per the germline V gene, CDR1 is KGHSH and CDR2 is LQKENI. V lost 3 bases to trimming and J lost 6 bases, with 14 bases between them. The CDR3 sequence is 14 residues long. The CDR3: CASSPTLPLSEAFF. CDR3 sequence (DNA): TGTGCCAGCTCACCTACTTTACCCCTTTCTGAAGCTTTCTTT.

This clonotype showed up just a few times. This chain connects TRBV7-9 to TRBJ1-1; D gene unclear. Germline CDR1 is SEHNR and CDR2 is FQNEAQ (reference sequence). The CDR3 is made up of 15 amino acids. V lost 0 bases and J 5 bases, leaving 13 bases between the germline ends. The CDR3 protein is CASSLADRPWTEAFF. The CDR3 nucleotides read TGTGCCAGCAGCTTAGCGGATCGGCCATGGACTGAAGCTTTCTTT.

In this sample, this clonotype turned up many times. The J gene is TRBJ2-7, the V gene TRBV20-1; TRBD2 aligns across 15 bases. CDR1 and CDR2 (germline): DFQATT, SNEGSKA (reference sequence). This CDR3 is 14 amino acids long. DNA for the CDR3: TGCGGAGGGACTAGCGGGAGGCGGTCCACCGAGCAGTACTTC. Translating it yields CGGTSGRRSTEQYF.

This clonotype was seen at least ten times. The junction shows a germline mismatch at one end, possibly a read error. This chain uses TRBV7-7 with TRBJ2-1; 13 nucleotides agree with TRBD2. Germline CDR1 is SSHAT and CDR2 is FNYEAQ (reference sequence). This CDR3 has 16 residues. CDR3 nucleotide sequence: TGTGCTAGCAGCGAAGGGACTAGCGGGACCTACAATGAGCAGTTCTTC. Its protein product is CASSEGTSGTYNEQFF.

The sample holds many counts of this clonotype. The chain carries TRBV27 and TRBJ2-1, with TRBD2 identical over 8 bases. V dropped 10 bases and J dropped 4; count of bases not matched to a gene: 9. The CDR3 runs to 14 residues. The germline V gene has CDR1 MNHEY and CDR2 SMNVEV (reference sequence). The CDR3 DNA reads as TGTGCCATACGACGGGCTAGCGGGTACAATGAGCAGTTCTTC. Translated, it gives CAIRRASGYNEQFF.

This clonotype was counted many times. The DNA for the CDR3 is TGTGCCAGCAGCTTAAAACCAGGGGCGAGCTACACCTTC. Translation gives CASSLKPGASYTF. The V call is TRBV7-8, the J call TRBJ1-2; tentatively, D is TRBD1 (6 bases). This CDR3 spans 13 amino acids. Germline V gives CDR1 SGHVS, CDR2 FQNEAQ. Trimming removed 2 bases at V and 9 bases at J, with 13 bases between.

This clonotype was found a few times. A much larger clone is a single base away; this may be a read error. The rearrangement joins TRBV7-2 to TRBJ2-5; D call uncertain. Germline lookup yields CDR1 SGHTA and CDR2 FQGNSA. Trimming shortened V by 2 bases and J by 0 bases, and 7 bases separated the two germline ends. CDR3 length equals 14 residues. The CDR3 DNA sequence: TGTGCCAGCAGCTTATTTCGGCACCAAGAGACCCAGTACTTC. Translating it yields CASSLFRHQETQYF. The whole variable domain, remainder taken from reference TRBV7-2 and TRBJ2-5, is GAGVSQSPSNKVTEKGKDVELRCDPISGHTALYWYRQSLGQGLEFLIYFQGNSAPDKSGLPSDRFSAERTGGSVSTLTIQRTQQEDSAVYLCASSLFRHQETQYFGPGTRLLVL.

This clonotype was counted many times. This chain joins TRBV20-1 and TRBJ2-2; weak D call: TRBD2 (6 bases). Germline CDR1 reads DFQATT; CDR2 reads SNEGSKA (reference sequence). Trimming removed 1 base from V and 3 bases from J, with 15 bases in between. CDR3 length: 16 residues. This chain's CDR3 is CSARGPLAAYTGELFF. CDR3 in DNA: TGCAGTGCTAGAGGACCATTAGCGGCTTACACCGGGGAGCTGTTTTTT.

In its sample, this clonotype was seen many times. The genes are TRBV5-1 and TRBJ1-2, with D tentatively TRBD1 (5 bases). V was pared by 3 bases and J by 3 bases, with 18 bases between. Per the germline V gene, CDR1 is SGHRS and CDR2 is YFSETQ. The CDR3 sequence is 16 residues long. DNA for the CDR3: TGCGCCAGCAGCTATAACCCGGGGACGGGCGACTATGGCTACACCTTC. Its protein product is CASSYNPGTGDYGYTF.

V and J are TRBV7-9 and TRBJ2-7; D is perhaps TRBD1 or TRBD2 (5 bases each). Trimming shortened V by 5 bases and J by 2 bases, and 13 bases separated the two germline ends. Germline-derived CDR1 and CDR2 are SEHNR and FQNEAQ (reference sequence). The CDR3 spans 14 residues. CDR3 sequence reads: CASSRGGYPYEQYF. As DNA, the CDR3 is TGTGCCAGCAGCCGTGGGGGTTACCCCTACGAGCAGTACTTC.

The chain employs TRBV7-6 and TRBJ2-2; the D gene is possibly TRBD1 (6 bases). V lost 1 base and J 4 bases, leaving 10 bases between the germline ends. This CDR3 has 15 amino acids. CDR1 SGHVS and CDR2 FNYEAQ come from the germline V gene. The CDR3 spells CASSLGGQSTGELFF. The CDR3 DNA sequence: TGTGCCAGCAGCTTAGGGGGGCAGAGCACCGGGGAGCTGTTTTTT. Looking up the rest from reference TRBV7-6 and TRBJ2-2 gives the full variable domain: GAGVSQSPRYKVTKRGQDVALRCDPISGHVSLYWYRQALGQGPEFLTYFNYEAQQDKSGLPNDRFSAERPEGSISTLTIQRTEQRDSAMYRCASSLGGQSTGELFFGEGSRLTVL.

This clonotype was detected many times. The CDR3 DNA sequence: TGTGCCAGCAGCTTTCAAAATGGGGTCGGAGAGACCCAGTACTTC. Protein sequence: CASSFQNGVGETQYF. The genes are TRBV7-2 and TRBJ2-5; D not resolved. CDR3 length equals 15 residues. CDR1 is SGHTA, CDR2 FQGNSA, per germline. V lost 3 bases to trimming and J lost 4 bases, with 15 bases between them. Combining the CDR3 with reference TRBV7-2 and TRBJ2-5 gives the whole variable domain GAGVSQSPSNKVTEKGKDVELRCDPISGHTALYWYRQSLGQGLEFLIYFQGNSAPDKSGLPSDRFSAERTGGSVSTLTIQRTQQEDSAVYLCASSFQNGVGETQYFGPGTRLLVL.

This clonotype was counted ten times or more. The genes are TRBV4-1 and TRBJ2-3; D remains ambiguous. CDR3 size: 14 residues. V lost 4 bases, J lost 1 base, and 9 bases lay in between. Germline V gene data show CDR1 as MGHRA and CDR2 as YSYEKL. The CDR3 spells CASSLVHGTDTQYF. CDR3 in DNA: TGCGCCAGCAGCCTGGTGCACGGCACAGATACGCAGTATTTT.

This clonotype was seen at least ten times. This rearrangement joins TRBV7-2 to TRBJ2-3; TRBD2 aligns across 7 bases. After removal of 4 bases from V and 4 bases from J, the junction contained 11 bases not matched to a gene. CDR1 and CDR2 (germline): SGHTA, FQGNSA. This CDR3 contains 16 residues. The CDR3 DNA reads as TGTGCCAGCAGCTCCAGCGGGATCCTAGCGGCAGATACGCAGTATTTT. Translation gives CASSSSGILAADTQYF.

This clonotype was detected many times. The V gene is TRBV20-1, the J gene TRBJ2-2; D is unclear. The CDR3 sequence is 12 residues long. Trimming removed 6 bases at V and 6 bases at J, with 11 bases between. Looked up from germline, CDR1 is DFQATT and CDR2 is SNEGSKA (reference sequence). This CDR3 reads CSANPVAGELFF. In nucleotides, the CDR3 is TGCAGTGCGAACCCCGTGGCCGGGGAGCTGTTTTTT.

This clonotype showed up many times. The chain employs TRBV28 and TRBJ1-2, with 9 bases matching TRBD1. The CDR3 consists of 16 residues. The J segment lost 8 bases and the V segment lost 6 bases, leaving 16 bases of the junction unmatched. In germline, CDR1 is MDHEN, CDR2 SYDVKM. CDR3 loop: CASRKLQGAPVEGYTF. In DNA form, the CDR3 reads TGTGCCAGCAGGAAATTACAGGGGGCACCGGTCGAAGGCTACACCTTC.

This clonotype showed up many times. The chain recombines TRBV5-1 with TRBJ2-3; possibly TRBD1 or TRBD2 for D (5 bases each). The V gene lost 2 bases and the J gene lost 6 bases, with 19 bases spanning the gap. This CDR3 comprises 16 residues. Germline lookup yields CDR1 SGHRS and CDR2 YFSETQ. CDR3 nucleotide sequence: TGCGCCAGCAGCTTTGGGGGATCGAGAACGGGGGATACGCAGTATTTT. Its protein product is CASSFGGSRTGDTQYF.

The table lists this clonotype with many counts. The V and J genes are TRBV5-1 and TRBJ1-3; 9 bases map to TRBD1. The V gene end was trimmed by 3 bases and the J gene end by 2 bases; junction bases not matched to a gene: 6. Looked up from germline, CDR1 is SGHRS and CDR2 is YFSETQ. The CDR3 consists of 16 residues. Here the CDR3 DNA reads TGCGCCAGCAGCTCGGGACAGGGTGAGGCTGGAAACACCATATATTTT. Its protein is CASSSGQGEAGNTIYF.

This clonotype was seen at least ten times. The chain uses TRBV7-8 and TRBJ2-7; D unclear. V shed 7 bases and J shed 0 bases, with 13 bases lying between them. Germline V lookup: CDR1 SGHVS, CDR2 FQNEAQ. The CDR3 has 14 amino acids. The CDR3 region is CASIPGPFSYEQYF. DNA of the CDR3: TGTGCCAGCATCCCTGGGCCCTTCTCCTACGAGCAGTACTTC. The complete variable domain, with remaining parts taken from reference TRBV7-8 and TRBJ2-7, reads GAGVSQSPRYKVAKRGQDVALRCDPISGHVSLFWYQQALGQGPEFLTYFQNEAQLDKSGLPSDRFFAERPEGSVSTLKIQRTQQEDSAVYLCASIPGPFSYEQYFGPGTRLTVT.

The chain is built from TRBV11-2 and TRBJ2-3; the D is unclear. This CDR3 is 18 amino acids long. Germline V gives CDR1 SGHAT, CDR2 FQNNGV. V dropped 2 bases and J dropped 0 bases, with 18 bases sitting between them. The CDR3 region is CASSLTSPRIYSTDTQYF. As DNA, the CDR3 is TGTGCCAGCAGCTTAACCTCCCCCCGGATTTATAGCACAGATACGCAGTATTTT.

In its sample, this clonotype was seen many times. The chain joins TRBV5-6 to TRBJ2-7; 8 bases fit TRBD1. Germline V gene sequence: CDR1 SGHDT, CDR2 YYEEEE. Trimming cost V 6 bases and J 1 base; bases outside gene matches: 12. CDR3 length: 16 amino acids. The CDR3, as DNA: TGTGCCAGCACCGACGATCCCGGGACAGGTTCCTACGAGCAGTACTTC. Its translation is CASTDDPGTGSYEQYF.

This chain links TRBV4-3 with TRBJ2-5, with D possibly being TRBD1 or TRBD2 (5 bases each). Germline loops: CDR1 LGHNA, CDR2 YSLEER. V lost 1 base and J lost 4, with 13 bases in between. This CDR3 spans 15 amino acids. CDR3 in amino acids: CASSQGRGDGETQYF. CDR3 DNA sequence: TGCGCCAGCAGCCAAGGCCGAGGGGACGGAGAGACCCAGTACTTC.

The V gene is TRBV6-5, the J gene TRBJ1-2; D may be TRBD1 (5 bases). Germline values: CDR1 MNHEY, CDR2 SVGAGI. The CDR3 runs to 13 residues. The V end was cut by 2 bases, the J end by 9 bases, with 13 bases between. The CDR3 loop is CASSYGGLRSYTF. As DNA, the CDR3 is TGTGCCAGCAGTTACGGGGGTTTAAGGAGCTACACCTTC.

This clonotype was counted at least ten times. The J gene is TRBJ2-7, the V gene TRBV6-2 or TRBV6-3, with 11 nucleotides matching TRBD2. J was trimmed by 5 bases and V by 7 bases; bases with no gene match: 7. CDR3 length: 14 residues. Germline V gives CDR1 MNHEY, CDR2 SVGEGT. CDR3 loop: CASNSGTSGHEQYF. CDR3 DNA sequence: TGTGCCAGCAACTCCGGGACTAGCGGCCACGAGCAGTACTTC.

This clonotype was recorded many times. This sequence joins TRBV29-1 and TRBJ2-3, with a weak D call TRBD2 (6 bases). V lost 0 bases to trimming and J lost 10 bases, with 8 bases between them. The CDR3 consists of 11 residues. CDR1 is SQVTM and CDR2 is ANQGSEA in the germline V gene. The CDR3 protein is CSVEDAGPQYF. The DNA for the CDR3 is TGCAGCGTTGAAGACGCGGGACCGCAGTATTTT.

This clonotype was seen at least ten times. The chain couples TRBV20-1 to TRBJ2-1, with TRBD2 matching over 12 bases. CDR1 is DFQATT and CDR2 is SNEGSKA in the germline V gene (reference sequence). The CDR3 is 15 residues long. This CDR3 is CSPGLAGRFYNEQFF. CDR3 DNA: TGCAGCCCAGGACTAGCGGGAAGGTTCTACAATGAGCAGTTCTTC.